One and the same sample provided the 18 T cell receptor beta chains below, sequenced in a study of post-analysis software for immune sequencing data. Whole-study findings and limits: Relative to controls, patients had about five TRBV segments at higher frequency, with TRBV5-6, TRBV5-1 and TRBV20-1 among these.

Unique-molecular-identifier-tagged TCR beta cDNA libraries were used. TCRdb redid the calling of the PCR reads with MiXCR, one entry per CDR3 protein. Of about half a million distinct CDR3 sequences listed, around 34% are singletons. No antigens are known for them. Sequenced sample: blood. The source is a girl aged 2-17 years with multiple sclerosis.

Only a few counts were recorded for this clonotype. The chain employs TRBV9 and TRBJ1-5, with D hard to call. Trimming left V 0 bases short and J 0 bases short, with 4 bases between. The CDR3 length is 14 residues. Germline V gives CDR1 SGDLS, CDR2 YYNGEE. Here the CDR3 reads CASSVEDSNQPQHF. CDR3 nucleotides: TGTGCCAGCAGCGTAGAAGATAGCAATCAGCCCCAGCATTTT.

In this sample, this clonotype turned up a few times. This rearrangement joins TRBV20-1 to TRBJ2-6; D tentatively fits TRBD1 or TRBD2 (5 bases each). Germline V gene lookup returns CDR1 DFQATT and CDR2 SNEGSKA (reference sequence). CDR3 size: 17 residues. The V end was cut by 1 base, the J end by 1 base, with 14 bases between. The CDR3 DNA follows: TGCAGTGCTAGAGGTAGGGGAAAGCGGTCTGGGGCCAACGTCCTGACTTTC. This encodes CSARGRGKRSGANVLTF.

This CDR3 reads CASSLLTSSIEQFF. In nucleotides, the CDR3 is TGTGCCAGCAGCTTACTGACTAGCTCGATTGAGCAGTTCTTC. This chain links TRBV7-2 with TRBJ2-1; TRBD2 agrees at 7 bases. Germline loops: CDR1 SGHTA, CDR2 FQGNSA. The CDR3 covers 14 residues. V lost 2 bases, J lost 9 bases, and 7 bases stayed unmatched.

This clonotype turned up a few times. The rearrangement uses TRBV18 and TRBJ2-5, with TRBD2 identical over 9 bases. CDR1 is KGHSH, CDR2 LQKENI, per germline. This CDR3 comprises 16 residues. The V segment lost 6 bases and the J segment 4 bases; nucleotides outside the gene matches: 12. The CDR3 is CASSPESASGAETQYF. CDR3 bases: TGTGCCAGCTCCCCGGAGTCGGCTAGCGGGGCAGAGACCCAGTACTTC. Variable domain in full (rest from reference TRBV18 and TRBJ2-5): NAGVMQNPRHLVRRRGQEARLRCSPMKGHSHVYWYRQLPEEGLKFMVYLQKENIIDESGMPKERFSAEFPKEGPSILRIQQVVRGDSAAYFCASSPESASGAETQYFGPGTRLLVL.

The J gene is TRBJ1-1, the V gene TRBV7-9; 7 positions agree with TRBD1. V shed 5 bases, J shed 7 bases, and the junction held 10 bases outside the gene matches. The CDR3 loop spans 14 amino acids. Per germline, CDR1 SEHNR and CDR2 FQNEAQ (reference sequence). The CDR3 nucleotides are TGTGCCAGCAGCGACACAAACAGGGGAAGTGAAGCTTTCTTT. Protein sequence: CASSDTNRGSEAFF.

The V call is TRBV20-1, the J call TRBJ2-2; D ambiguous. This CDR3 is 12 amino acids long. V lost 2 bases, J lost 6 bases, and 7 bases lay in between. In germline, CDR1 is DFQATT, CDR2 SNEGSKA (reference sequence). CDR3 in DNA: TGCAGTGCTAGATCCGCACCCGGGGAGCTGTTTTTT. Encoded protein: CSARSAPGELFF.

A single count supports this clonotype. The chain has TRBV3-1 and TRBJ2-1; 9 nucleotides match TRBD1. V trimming: 0 bases; J trimming: 4 bases; junction bases outside the gene matches: 13. The CDR3 is 19 residues long. Per germline, CDR1 LGHDT and CDR2 YNNKEL (reference sequence). CDR3 bases: TGTGCCAGCAGCCAAGAGCTCCGTCTTGGGACAGGGAGGTACAATGAGCAGTTCTTC. Translation: CASSQELRLGTGRYNEQFF.

The V and J genes are TRBV5-1 and TRBJ1-1; no clear D. This CDR3 has 15 amino acids. Germline assignment: CDR1 SGHRS and CDR2 YFSETQ. V shed 4 bases and J shed 2 bases, with 15 bases lying between them. The CDR3 DNA reads TGCGCCAGCAGCGGCGGCGGACGGACTAACACTGAAGCTTTCTTT. It specifies CASSGGGRTNTEAFF.

This clonotype turned up a few times. The rearrangement uses TRBV7-9 and TRBJ2-3; 11 bases line up with TRBD2. This CDR3 has 17 amino acids. Per the germline V gene, CDR1 is SEHNR and CDR2 is FQNEAQ (reference sequence). Trimming removed 4 bases from V and 6 bases from J; junction bases left unmatched: 12. The DNA of the CDR3 is TGTGCCAGCAGCTCGGCTAGCGGGGGGTTTCGCGGGGATACGCAGTATTTT. Its translation is CASSSASGGFRGDTQYF.

With respect to this clonotype: This may arise from a read error, as a much more abundant clone is one base away. This chain connects TRBV29-1 to TRBJ1-1; possible D gene TRBD1, 5 bases. Germline values: CDR1 SQVTM, CDR2 ANQGSEA. The CDR3 has 13 residues. The V end lost 7 bases, the J end lost 1 base, and 13 bases lay between the germline ends. The CDR3 spells CSAEEGANTEAFF. The CDR3 DNA is TGCAGCGCGGAGGAAGGGGCGAACACTGAAGCTTTCTTT. The complete variable domain, with remaining parts taken from reference TRBV29-1 and TRBJ1-1, reads SAVISQKPSRDICQRGTSLTIQCQVDSQVTMMFWYRQQPGQSLTLIATANQGSEATYESGFVIDKFPISRPNLTFSTLTVSNMSPEDSSIYLCSAEEGANTEAFFGQGTRLTVV.

The V and J genes are TRBV7-9 and TRBJ1-2; TRBD1 agrees at 8 bases. Trimming took 5 bases from V and 2 from J; bases not matched to a gene: 10. Germline-derived CDR1 and CDR2 are SEHNR and FQNEAQ (reference sequence). This CDR3 is built from 16 residues. This chain's CDR3 is CASSVGQENFNYGYTF. The DNA for the CDR3 is TGTGCCAGCAGCGTGGGACAGGAAAATTTCAACTATGGCTACACCTTC.

J is TRBJ2-7 and V is TRBV5-1; D is possibly TRBD1 (5 bases). V lost 0 bases to trimming and J lost 3 bases, with 10 bases between them. CDR3 length equals 14 residues. In germline, CDR1 is SGHRS, CDR2 YFSETQ. CDR3 bases: TGCGCCAGCAGCTTGGGTCAGGGATGCTACGAGCAGTACTTC. Encoded protein: CASSLGQGCYEQYF.

At least ten counts were recorded for this clonotype. V gene TRBV10-2 combines with J gene TRBJ2-7; a possible D gene is TRBD2 (5 bases). CDR3 length: 13 amino acids. Trimming took 4 bases from V and 2 from J, leaving 9 bases between them. The germline CDR1 and CDR2 sequences are WSHSY and SAAADI. CDR3 nucleotides: TGCGCCAGCAGTGGGCGGGTTACCTACGAGCAGTACTTC. It translates to CASSGRVTYEQYF.

This clonotype came up a few times. The chain combines TRBV18 with TRBJ2-7; a weak D match, TRBD2 (5 bases). Germline V CDR1 and CDR2: KGHSH, LQKENI. Trimming pared 4 bases from V and 3 bases from J, leaving 13 bases between. The CDR3 is made up of 14 amino acids. The CDR3 reads CASSLTSADYEQYF. In DNA, the CDR3 is TGTGCCAGCTCACTGACTTCAGCGGACTACGAGCAGTACTTC.

The genes are TRBV7-9 and TRBJ1-5; TRBD1 matches 7 bases. The germline V gene encodes CDR1 SEHNR and CDR2 FQNEAQ (reference sequence). The CDR3 length is 14 residues. Losses at the gene ends were 6 bases for V and 2 bases for J; bases not matched to a gene: 4. The CDR3: CASSSGQRNQPQHF. CDR3 bases: TGTGCCAGCAGTTCGGGACAGCGCAATCAGCCCCAGCATTTT.

This chain uses TRBV29-1 with TRBJ2-4; D possibly corresponds to TRBD2 (5 bases). The DNA end lines up better with TRBJ2-7; the J call may be wrong. The CDR3 has 14 amino acids. Germline assignment: CDR1 SQVTM and CDR2 ANQGSEA. CDR3 residues: CSVEKDAGFNEQYF. DNA for the CDR3: TGCAGCGTTGAAAAGGATGCGGGTTTCAACGAGCAGTACTTC.

This clonotype was found a few times. The V and J genes are TRBV28 and TRBJ2-7; D gene unclear. This CDR3 is 13 amino acids long. CDR1 is MDHEN, CDR2 SYDVKM, per germline. Trimming took 9 bases from V and 0 from J, leaving 12 bases between them. The CDR3 nucleotides are TGTGCCAGTCGAAGGGCCCCCTCCTACGAGCAGTACTTC. Its protein product is CASRRAPSYEQYF.

This clonotype came up a few times. The rearrangement links TRBV5-1 to TRBJ2-5; D possibly uses TRBD1 or TRBD2 (5 bases each). This CDR3 has 16 amino acids. The V gene lost 1 base and the J gene lost 3 bases, with 16 bases spanning the gap. Germline values: CDR1 SGHRS, CDR2 YFSETQ. The CDR3, as DNA: TGCGCCAGCAGCTTGAGTATGCAGGGACCCAAAGAGACCCAGTACTTC. It yields the protein CASSLSMQGPKETQYF.